These 9 T cell receptor beta chains share one sample of origin, sequenced in a study of graft-versus-host responses after intestinal transplantation. Lamina propria and intraepithelial lymphocytes were released by processing graft tissue. Generated by immunoSEQ multiplex PCR, the TCRdb table keeps only in-frame clones and is missing some. The sample lists 60,000 to 75,000 clones, around 86% seen once, with about 1.7% in the top ten. The material was ileum tissue, obtained roughly 54 weeks after transplant. These receptors came from a human patient who received an intestinal transplant, so some T cells may come from the graft donor.

The chain links TRBV9 to TRBJ2-3; D is unresolved. CDR3 length equals 14 residues. Germline CDR1 and CDR2: SGDLS and YYNGEE. Trimming left V 0 bases short and J 7 bases short, with 12 bases between. The CDR3, as DNA: TGTGCCAGCAGCGTAGACACCTCAGGCAATACGCAGTATTTT. It specifies CASSVDTSGNTQYF.

This clone showed up just once. This chain joins TRBV28 and TRBJ1-1; D is undetermined. Germline assignment: CDR1 MDHEN and CDR2 SYDVKM. Trimming took 5 bases from V and 8 from J, leaving 12 bases between them. The CDR3 contains 12 residues. The CDR3 nucleotides read TGTGCCAGCAGTCGGACTAGAACAGAAGCTTTCTTT. This encodes CASSRTRTEAFF.

The chain combines TRBV9 with TRBJ1-5; 8 bases are shared with TRBD1. Germline lookup yields CDR1 SGDLS and CDR2 YYNGEE. The CDR3 spans 16 residues. With V trimmed by 4 bases and J by 2 bases, 8 bases remained unmatched. CDR3 amino acids: CASSCGQGRGNQPQHF. CDR3 coding DNA: TGTGCCAGCAGCTGTGGACAGGGAAGAGGCAATCAGCCCCAGCATTTT. The complete variable domain, with remaining parts taken from reference TRBV9 and TRBJ1-5, reads DSGVTQTPKHLITATGQRVTLRCSPRSGDLSVYWYQQSLDQGLQFLIQYYNGEERAKGNILERFSAQQFPDLHSELNLSSLELGDSALYFCASSCGQGRGNQPQHFGDGTRLSIL.

The CDR3 protein is CASSPQTSSGEYF. In DNA, the CDR3 is TGTGCCAGCAGTCCTCAGACTAGTAGCGGGGAGTATTTT. The chain links TRBV6-1 to TRBJ2-3, with 8 bases fitting TRBD2. The CDR3 runs 13 residues. Unmatched junction bases numbered 11, after V lost 5 bases and J lost 13 bases. Germline CDR1 and CDR2: MNHNS and SASEGT.

The chain joins TRBV6-5 to TRBJ2-1; D gene ambiguous. This CDR3 has 13 amino acids. Germline CDR1 reads MNHEY; CDR2 reads SVGAGI. The V end lost 4 bases, the J end lost 9 bases, and 13 bases lay between the germline ends. This chain's CDR3 is CASSSLPKIEQFF. In DNA form, the CDR3 reads TGTGCCAGCAGTTCCCTCCCTAAGATTGAGCAGTTCTTC.

The V call is TRBV7-9, the J call TRBJ2-7; 7 nucleotides line up with TRBD1. The CDR3 loop spans 14 amino acids. The V gene's germline CDR1 is SEHNR and CDR2 FQNEAQ (reference sequence). V trimming: 5 bases; J trimming: 3 bases; junction bases outside the gene matches: 7. The CDR3 sequence is CASSDRDGIYEQYF. Written as DNA, the CDR3 is TGTGCCAGCAGCGACAGGGATGGGATCTACGAGCAGTACTTC. The full variable domain, with the rest looked up from reference TRBV7-9 and TRBJ2-7, is DTGVSQNPRHKITKRGQNVTFRCDPISEHNRLYWYRQTLGQGPEFLTYFQNEAQLEKSRLLSDRFSAERPKGSFSTLEIQRTEQGDSAMYLCASSDRDGIYEQYFGPGTRLTVT.

This chain joins TRBV6-5 and TRBJ1-1; D remains unclear. Germline values: CDR1 MNHEY, CDR2 SVGAGI. The CDR3 contains 15 residues. The V gene lost 0 bases and the J gene lost 2 bases, with 10 bases spanning the gap. The CDR3 protein is CASSYSRTINTEAFF. In nucleotides, the CDR3 is TGTGCCAGCAGTTACTCGAGAACAATCAACACTGAAGCTTTCTTT.

The CDR3 region is CASSYLGTEAFF. CDR3 DNA sequence: TGTGCCAGCAGTTATCTGGGGACTGAAGCTTTCTTT. J is TRBJ1-1 and V is TRBV6-1; D unresolved. The CDR3 is made up of 12 amino acids. The V and J ends lost 5 bases and 5 bases respectively, with 9 bases between them. Per germline, CDR1 MNHNS and CDR2 SASEGT.

The rearrangement links TRBV11-2 to TRBJ2-7; the D gene is possibly TRBD2 (5 bases). The CDR3 has 13 residues. Trimming shortened V by 5 bases and J by 2 bases, and 10 bases separated the two germline ends. CDR1 SGHAT and CDR2 FQNNGV come from the germline V gene. The CDR3 spells CASSRAGPYEQYF. In nucleotides, the CDR3 is TGTGCCAGCAGCCGGGCGGGCCCCTACGAGCAGTACTTC.